These 18 T cell receptor beta chains originate from one sample sequenced in a study of T cells expressing NK-cell markers. TCRdb re-called the 5' RACE reads and shows each CDR3 protein once, DNA omitted. Found here are 250,000 to 300,000 distinct CDR3 sequences; the top ten clones hold roughly 4.2%. The specimen sequenced was blood T cells: a sorted CD56 or NKG2C T cell subset, CD4+ or CD8+ T cells, or bulk PBMC T cells (not recorded which). These receptors originate from a woman between 18 and 70 years old in good health.

This sequence joins TRBV7-2 and TRBJ2-2; TCRdb's D gene call, TRBD1, goes unchecked for lack of DNA. CDR1 is SGHTA, CDR2 FQGNSA, per germline. There are 16 residues in the CDR3. The CDR3 spells CASSLVGTPNTGELFF.

The chain joins TRBV7-2 to TRBJ2-4. Germline CDR1 reads SGHTA; CDR2 reads FQGNSA. The CDR3 is 14 amino acids. This CDR3 is CASSLAPAKNIQYF.

CDR3: CASSQLRGNYNEQFF. V is TRBV3-1 and J is TRBJ2-1; TCRdb lists TRBD1, though no DNA is available to test this call. Germline CDR1 is LGHDT and CDR2 is YNNKEL (reference sequence). The CDR3 extends over 15 amino acids.

The V gene is TRBV30, the J gene TRBJ2-7; TCRdb names TRBD2, which stays unverified in the absence of DNA. The CDR3 totals 12 residues. Germline V gene data show CDR1 as GTSNPN and CDR2 as SVGIG (reference sequence). This chain's CDR3 is CAWSVREYEQYF.

The V and J genes are TRBV19 and TRBJ2-3; the D call of TRBD1 rests on TCRdb alone, since no DNA is present to check it. Germline values: CDR1 LNHDA, CDR2 SQIVND (reference sequence). This CDR3 has 14 amino acids. The CDR3 here is CASSSRGGGDTQYF.

CDR3 protein: CASSLGHLGETQYF. The V and J genes are TRBV12-3 or TRBV12-4 and TRBJ2-5; TCRdb designates TRBD1, a call that cannot be tested without DNA. This CDR3 has 14 residues.

The rearrangement joins TRBV7-3 to TRBJ1-1; absent DNA, TCRdb's TRBD1 call cannot be checked. The CDR3 runs to 14 residues. Germline assignment: CDR1 SGHTA and CDR2 FQGTGA. CDR3 in amino acids: CASSLKGQGTEAFF.

The chain links TRBV7-3 to TRBJ1-1; TCRdb calls TRBD1, which cannot be checked without DNA. CDR1 is SGHTA and CDR2 is FQGTGA in the germline V gene. The CDR3 sequence is 13 residues long. The CDR3 loop is CASKGTMNTEAFF.

V usage is TRBV5-5 and J usage is TRBJ1-1. This CDR3 contains 12 residues. The germline V gene encodes CDR1 SGHKS and CDR2 YYEKEE (reference sequence). CDR3 sequence: CASTLTRQVAFF.

The rearrangement links TRBV29-1 to TRBJ2-3; TCRdb selects TRBD1, and the lack of DNA leaves this call unchecked. The CDR3 has 12 residues. Germline V gene lookup returns CDR1 SQVTM and CDR2 ANQGSEA. The CDR3 is CSAWGGDDTQYF.

The chain carries TRBV20-1 and TRBJ1-1. The CDR3 has 15 residues. Germline assignment: CDR1 DFQATT and CDR2 SNEGSKA (reference sequence). The chain's CDR3 is CSARVSGRLNTEAFF.

V usage is TRBV6-1 and J usage is TRBJ1-5; TCRdb picks TRBD1, but there is no DNA to check that call. The CDR3 sequence is 17 residues long. Germline CDR1 is MNHNS and CDR2 is SASEGT. The CDR3 sequence is CASSPPRGQNHGAPQHF.

V usage is TRBV27 and J usage is TRBJ2-3; the D call from TCRdb, TRBD1, cannot be confirmed without DNA. The CDR3 is made up of 14 amino acids. Germline CDR1 reads MNHEY; CDR2 reads SMNVEV (reference sequence). CDR3 amino acids: CASSPRVLSDTQYF.

The V and J genes are TRBV11-2 and TRBJ2-1; lacking DNA, the TRBD2 call made by TCRdb goes unchecked. Germline assignment: CDR1 SGHAT and CDR2 FQNNGV. The CDR3 extends over 16 amino acids. This CDR3 reads CASSLVIGGVGNEQFF.

The chain has TRBV10-3 and TRBJ2-3; TCRdb outputs TRBD2, but without DNA this stays unchecked. The CDR3 loop spans 14 amino acids. Germline V gene data show CDR1 as ENHRY and CDR2 as SYGVKD. CDR3 sequence reads: CAHGRGGSTDTQYF.

The chain is built from TRBV5-6 and TRBJ1-5; as DNA is missing, the TRBD1 call by TCRdb cannot be tested. The length of the CDR3 is 13 residues. In germline, CDR1 is SGHDT, CDR2 YYEEEE. The CDR3: CASSSPGGEPQHF.

The chain recombines TRBV6-5 with TRBJ2-5; with no DNA, the TCRdb D assignment of TRBD2 cannot be verified. CDR1 is MNHEY, CDR2 SVGAGI, per germline. The CDR3 is 15 amino acids. The CDR3 loop reads CASSSQREGGETQYF.

CDR3 in amino acids: CASSSPQGARRLGEKLFF. This chain links TRBV4-3 with TRBJ1-4; the D call from TCRdb, TRBD1, cannot be confirmed without DNA. Germline lookup yields CDR1 LGHNA and CDR2 YSLEER. CDR3 length: 18 residues.